This T cell receptor (beta chain) was sequenced in a study of T cell responses to AZD1222 COVID-19 vaccine. Study overall: Analysis merged second doses at about 4 or about 12 weeks. Findings and caveats of the study: Without day 14 samples, only post-peak T cell repertoires were studied. Increased Spike-specific TCR breadth and depth were observed after two AZD1222 doses.

Germline assignment: CDR1 SGHRS and CDR2 YFSETQ. The CDR3 loop spans 18 amino acids. The V gene end was trimmed by 0 bases and the J gene end by 7 bases; junction bases not matched to a gene: 16. A word on this clone: Its antigen remains unidentified.

Sequencing used immunoSEQ multiplex PCR; TCRdb keeps in-frame clones, though not all of them. The data show roughly 81,000 clones, around 86% seen once. This chain uses TRBV5-1 with TRBJ2-1; 7 nucleotides align to TRBD2. This TCR came from an adult in good health. Sequencing used peripheral blood, obtained on day 0 of AZD1222 vaccination. The CDR3 DNA reads as TGCGCCAGCAGCTTGGGTTGGGGGGTAAGCGGGATAGAGAATGAGCAGTTCTTC. Translating it yields CASSLGWGVSGIENEQFF.